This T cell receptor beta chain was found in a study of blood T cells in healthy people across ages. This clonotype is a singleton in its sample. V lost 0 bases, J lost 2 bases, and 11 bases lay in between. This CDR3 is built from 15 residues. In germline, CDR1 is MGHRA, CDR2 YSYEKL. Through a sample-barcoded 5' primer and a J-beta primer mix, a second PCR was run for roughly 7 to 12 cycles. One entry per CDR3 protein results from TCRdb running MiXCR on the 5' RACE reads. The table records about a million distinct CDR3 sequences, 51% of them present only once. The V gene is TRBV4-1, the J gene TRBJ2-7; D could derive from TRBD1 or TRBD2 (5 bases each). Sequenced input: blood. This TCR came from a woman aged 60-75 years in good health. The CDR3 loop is CASSQEAGTAYEQYF. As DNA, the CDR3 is TGCGCCAGCAGCCAAGAAGCCGGGACGGCCTACGAGCAGTACTTC.